This T cell receptor (beta chain) appears in the sequencing data of a study of blood T cell repertoires in COVID-19. Study-wide background: T cells, B-cell-depleted T cells, or PBMCs supplied cDNA or gDNA.

Methods used by the authors: Reference gene primer amplification gave estimated nucleated cell counts. This table comes from immunoSEQ multiplex PCR, and its TCRdb copy is limited to in-frame clones, with some not included. That table furnishes V, J and clone size, whereas the DNA furnished D and trimming. Of some 180,000 clones listed, roughly 93% are singletons. The CDR3 loop spans 15 amino acids. The germline CDR1 and CDR2 sequences are SGHNT and YENEEA. V lost 0 bases and J 6 bases, leaving 11 bases between the germline ends. Input material: peripheral blood. The chain employs TRBV11-3 and TRBJ2-2, with no clear D. This sequence was found in a man aged 18 to 30 with COVID-19, enrolled during active disease. The CDR3 sequence: CASSLDPSPPGELFF. CDR3 in DNA: TGTGCCAGCAGCTTAGACCCCAGTCCCCCCGGGGAGCTGTTTTTT.